This T cell receptor (beta chain) originates from a study of blood T cell repertoires in COVID-19. Of note for this clone: Other DNA variants within this sample encode the same CDR3.

The CDR3 contains 13 residues. The germline gives CDR1 KGHSH, CDR2 LQKENI. Trimming took 3 bases from V and 3 from J, leaving 8 bases between them. Repertoires were generated with immunoSEQ multiplex PCR, while TCRdb's copy carries only in-frame clones and drops some. The sample gives 310,000 or so clones, 85% to 90% of which show up once; roughly 10% is in the top ten. Allocation to cohorts depended on clinical history reported by the participants. Cohort 3 recovery required two negative PCRs, clearance, or symptom resolution. Input material: PBMCs or T cells enriched from blood (not recorded which). The clonotype comes from a woman under 30 who had recovered from COVID-19. J is TRBJ1-1 and V is TRBV18, with a weak D call TRBD1 (5 bases). The CDR3, as DNA: TGTGCCAGCTCACCGGGAGGGGACACTGAAGCTTTCTTT. Translation: CASSPGGDTEAFF.